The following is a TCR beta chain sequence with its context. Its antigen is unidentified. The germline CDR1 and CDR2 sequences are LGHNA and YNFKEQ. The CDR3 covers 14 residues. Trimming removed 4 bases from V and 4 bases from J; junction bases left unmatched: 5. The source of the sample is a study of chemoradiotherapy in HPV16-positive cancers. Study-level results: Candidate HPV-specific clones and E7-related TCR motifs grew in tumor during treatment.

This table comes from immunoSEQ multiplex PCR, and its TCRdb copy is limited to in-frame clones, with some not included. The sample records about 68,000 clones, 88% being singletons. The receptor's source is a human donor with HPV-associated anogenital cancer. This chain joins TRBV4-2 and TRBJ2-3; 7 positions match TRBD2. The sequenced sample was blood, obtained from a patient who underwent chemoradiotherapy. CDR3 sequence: CASSLRLAADTQYF. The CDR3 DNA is TGTGCCAGCAGCCTGAGACTAGCTGCAGATACGCAGTATTTT.